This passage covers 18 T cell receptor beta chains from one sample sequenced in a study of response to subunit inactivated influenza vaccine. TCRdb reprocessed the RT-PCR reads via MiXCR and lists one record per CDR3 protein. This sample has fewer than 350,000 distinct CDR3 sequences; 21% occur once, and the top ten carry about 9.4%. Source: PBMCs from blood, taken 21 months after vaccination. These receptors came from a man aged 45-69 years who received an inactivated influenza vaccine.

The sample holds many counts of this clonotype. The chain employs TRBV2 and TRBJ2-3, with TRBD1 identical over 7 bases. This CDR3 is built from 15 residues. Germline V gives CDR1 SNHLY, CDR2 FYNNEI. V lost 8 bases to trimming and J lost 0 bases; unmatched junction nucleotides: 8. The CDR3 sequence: CASVRDSLSTDTQYF. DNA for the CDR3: TGTGCCAGCGTCCGGGACAGCCTTAGCACAGATACGCAGTATTTT.

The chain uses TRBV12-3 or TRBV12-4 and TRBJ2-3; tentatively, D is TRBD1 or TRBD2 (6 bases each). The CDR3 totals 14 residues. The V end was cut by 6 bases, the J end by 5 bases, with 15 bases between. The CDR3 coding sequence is TGTGCCAGCAGCTTTACAGGGCGGGGAGATACGCAGTATTTT. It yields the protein CASSFTGRGDTQYF.

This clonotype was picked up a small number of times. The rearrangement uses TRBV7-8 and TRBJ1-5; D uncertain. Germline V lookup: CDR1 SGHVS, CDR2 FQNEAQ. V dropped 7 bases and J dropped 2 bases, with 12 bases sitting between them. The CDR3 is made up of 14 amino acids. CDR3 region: CASTLNTGNQPQHF. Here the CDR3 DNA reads TGTGCCAGCACCCTTAACACGGGCAATCAGCCCCAGCATTTT. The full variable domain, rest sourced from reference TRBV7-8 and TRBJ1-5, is GAGVSQSPRYKVAKRGQDVALRCDPISGHVSLFWYQQALGQGPEFLTYFQNEAQLDKSGLPSDRFFAERPEGSVSTLKIQRTQQEDSAVYLCASTLNTGNQPQHFGDGTRLSIL.

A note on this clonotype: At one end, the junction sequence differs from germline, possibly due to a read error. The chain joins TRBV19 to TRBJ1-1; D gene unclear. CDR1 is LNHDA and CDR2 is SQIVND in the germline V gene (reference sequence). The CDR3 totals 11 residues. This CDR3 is CASSFNSEAFF. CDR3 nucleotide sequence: TGTGCCAGTAGTTTCAACAGTGAAGCTTTCTTT.

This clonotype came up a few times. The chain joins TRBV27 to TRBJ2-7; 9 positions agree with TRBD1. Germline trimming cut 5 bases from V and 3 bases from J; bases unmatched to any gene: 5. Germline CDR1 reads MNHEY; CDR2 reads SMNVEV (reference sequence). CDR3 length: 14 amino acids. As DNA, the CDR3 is TGTGCCAGCAGTCACGGGACAGGGTTCTACGAGCAGTACTTC. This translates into CASSHGTGFYEQYF.

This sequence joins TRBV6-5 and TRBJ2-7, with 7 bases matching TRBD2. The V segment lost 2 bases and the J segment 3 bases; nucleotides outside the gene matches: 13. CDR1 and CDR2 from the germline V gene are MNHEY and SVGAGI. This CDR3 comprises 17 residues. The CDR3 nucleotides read TGTGCCAGCAGTTACGGGAGAACGAGCGGGGCCCTCTACGAGCAGTACTTC. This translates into CASSYGRTSGALYEQYF.

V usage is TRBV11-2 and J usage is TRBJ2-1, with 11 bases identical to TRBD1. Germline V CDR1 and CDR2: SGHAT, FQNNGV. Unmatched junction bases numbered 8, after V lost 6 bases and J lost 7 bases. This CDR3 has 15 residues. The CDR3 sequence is CASSRRTGGGNEQFF. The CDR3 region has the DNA TGTGCCAGCAGTCGCAGGACAGGGGGCGGGAATGAGCAGTTCTTC.

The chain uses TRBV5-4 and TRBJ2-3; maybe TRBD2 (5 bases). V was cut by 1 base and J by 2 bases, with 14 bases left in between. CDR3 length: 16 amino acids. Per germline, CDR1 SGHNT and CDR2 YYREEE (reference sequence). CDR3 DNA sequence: TGTGCCAGCAGCTTGTTTCCTAGCAGAGACACAGATACGCAGTATTTT. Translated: CASSLFPSRDTDTQYF.

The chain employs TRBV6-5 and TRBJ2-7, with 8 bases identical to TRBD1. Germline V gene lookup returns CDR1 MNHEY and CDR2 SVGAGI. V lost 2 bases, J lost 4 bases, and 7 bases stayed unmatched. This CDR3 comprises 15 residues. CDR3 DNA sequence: TGTGCCAGCAGTTACCGCGGACAGGGCGTGTACGAGCAGTACTTC. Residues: CASSYRGQGVYEQYF.

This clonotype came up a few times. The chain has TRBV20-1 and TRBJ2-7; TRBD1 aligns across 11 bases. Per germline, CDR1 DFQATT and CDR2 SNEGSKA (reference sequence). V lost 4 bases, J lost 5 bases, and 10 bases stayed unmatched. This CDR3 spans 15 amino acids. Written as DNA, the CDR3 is TGCAGTGCTAAGCCCCCGGACAGGGGGCAGAACGAGCAGTACTTC. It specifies CSAKPPDRGQNEQYF.

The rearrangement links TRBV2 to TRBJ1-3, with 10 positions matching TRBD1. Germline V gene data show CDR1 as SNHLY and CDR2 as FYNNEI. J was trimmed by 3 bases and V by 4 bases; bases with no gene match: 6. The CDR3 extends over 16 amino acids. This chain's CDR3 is CASSARQGAFGNTIYF. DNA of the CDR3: TGTGCCAGCAGTGCCCGACAGGGGGCATTTGGAAACACCATATATTTT.

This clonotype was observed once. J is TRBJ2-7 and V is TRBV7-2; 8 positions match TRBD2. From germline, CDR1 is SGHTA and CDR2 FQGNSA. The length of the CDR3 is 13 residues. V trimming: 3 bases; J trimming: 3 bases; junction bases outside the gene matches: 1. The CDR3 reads CASSFAGGYEQYF. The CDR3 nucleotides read TGTGCCAGCAGCTTTGCGGGAGGCTACGAGCAGTACTTC.

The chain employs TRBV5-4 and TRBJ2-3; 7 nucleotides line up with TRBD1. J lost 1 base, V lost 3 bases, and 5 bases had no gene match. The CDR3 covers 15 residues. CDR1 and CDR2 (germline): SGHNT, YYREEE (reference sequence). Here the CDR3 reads CASSSGQLRTDTQYF. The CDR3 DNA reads TGTGCCAGCAGCTCGGGACAGCTACGCACAGATACGCAGTATTTT.

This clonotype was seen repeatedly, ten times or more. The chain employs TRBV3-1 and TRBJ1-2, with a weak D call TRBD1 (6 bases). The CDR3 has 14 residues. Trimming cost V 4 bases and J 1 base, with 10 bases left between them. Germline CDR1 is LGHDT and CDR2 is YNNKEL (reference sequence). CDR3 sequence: CASSRTVLNYGYTF. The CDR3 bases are TGTGCCAGCAGCCGGACAGTCCTTAACTATGGCTACACCTTC.

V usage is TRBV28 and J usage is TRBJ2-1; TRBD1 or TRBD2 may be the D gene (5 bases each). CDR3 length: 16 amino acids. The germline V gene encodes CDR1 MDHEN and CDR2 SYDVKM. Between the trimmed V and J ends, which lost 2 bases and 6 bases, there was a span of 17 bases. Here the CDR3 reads CASSLQRGRRGNEQFF. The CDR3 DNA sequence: TGTGCCAGCAGTTTACAACGCGGGCGAAGGGGCAATGAGCAGTTCTTC.

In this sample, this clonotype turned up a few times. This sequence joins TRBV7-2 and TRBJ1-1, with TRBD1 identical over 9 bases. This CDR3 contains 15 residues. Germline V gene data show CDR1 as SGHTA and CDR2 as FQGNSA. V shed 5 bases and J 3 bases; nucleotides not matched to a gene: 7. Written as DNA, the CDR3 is TGTGCCAGCAGCCTACAGGGGGCTCTGGACACTGAAGCTTTCTTT. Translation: CASSLQGALDTEAFF.

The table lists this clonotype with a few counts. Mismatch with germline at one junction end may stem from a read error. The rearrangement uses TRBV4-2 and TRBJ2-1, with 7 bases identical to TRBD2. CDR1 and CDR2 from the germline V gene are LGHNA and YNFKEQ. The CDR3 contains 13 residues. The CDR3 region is CASSQDAGASKTF. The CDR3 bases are TGTGCCAGCAGCCAAGATGCGGGAGCTTCAAAAACCTTC.

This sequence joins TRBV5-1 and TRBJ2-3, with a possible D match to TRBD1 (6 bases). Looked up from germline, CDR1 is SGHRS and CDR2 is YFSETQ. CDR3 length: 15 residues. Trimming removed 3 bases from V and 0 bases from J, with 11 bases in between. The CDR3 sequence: CASSWGPGSTDTQYF. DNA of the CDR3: TGCGCCAGCAGCTGGGGGCCAGGGAGCACAGATACGCAGTATTTT.